A selection of T cell receptor beta chains follows, all from one sample in a study of blood T cell repertoires in COVID-19. Repertoires were generated with immunoSEQ multiplex PCR, while TCRdb's copy carries only in-frame clones and drops some. The sample holds under 350,000 clones, around 90% seen once. The sample was PBMCs or T cells enriched from blood (not recorded which). The receptors derive from a man aged 55 to 70 who had recovered from COVID-19. The CDR3 runs from the conserved cysteine through the conserved F or W. Fields, in order: clone size, J gene, V gene, D gene, CDR3 DNA, CDR3 protein. A D gene is named only where the DNA matches it firmly. For some rows the clone size is stated as once, few or many, or as a class when expanded; others skip it.

. | TRBJ2-1 | TRBV10-3 | . | TGTGCCATCAGTGAGGCCGTGCTCGACGGGAAGTTCTTC | CAISEAVLDGKFF
. | TRBJ2-2 | TRBV24-1 | . | TGTGCCACCAGTACAGGGAGGGACGCCGGGGAGCTGTTTTTT | CATSTGRDAGELFF
. | TRBJ2-7 | TRBV5-1 | TRBD1 | TGCGCCAGCAGCTTAAACCGGGACAGGGTGCGCGAGCAGTACTTC | CASSLNRDRVREQYF
. | TRBJ2-5 | TRBV3-1/TRBV3-2 | TRBD1 | TGTGCCAGCAGCCAAGCAGGGGGCGGAGAGACCCAGTACTTC | CASSQAGGGETQYF
. | TRBJ1-4 | TRBV28 | . | TGTGCCAGCAGTCCCACGGGAGGGGGTACTAATGAAAAACTGTTTTTT | CASSPTGGGTNEKLFF
. | TRBJ2-1 | TRBV6-1 | TRBD2 | TGTGCCAGCAGTGAAGCGGACGGGAGGGCAGCCTATGAGCAGTTCTTC | CASSEADGRAAYEQFF
few | TRBJ2-5 | TRBV24-1 | TRBD1 | TGTGCCACCAGGGACAGGGGTGAGACCCAGTACTTC | CATRDRGETQYF
once | TRBJ2-1 | TRBV27 | TRBD2 | TGTGCCAGCAGTTCTACTCCCGGGACATTTGTTGCGGGGGGCGGCTCCTACAATGAGCAGTTCTTC | CASSSTPGTFVAGGGSYNEQFF
. | TRBJ1-2 | TRBV5-8 | TRBD1 | TGTGCCAGCAGCTTCTTGGTTGGAGGGGGCGACTATGGCTACACCTTC | CASSFLVGGGDYGYTF
. | TRBJ1-3 | TRBV3-1/TRBV3-2 | TRBD1 | TGTGCCAGCAGCCCTTCCGGGACAGGAACGAGCCCCATATATTTT | CASSPSGTGTSPIYF
. | TRBJ1-5 | TRBV5-1 | . | TGCGCCAGCAGCTTGGAGAGTCCCGATCAGCCCCAGCATTTT | CASSLESPDQPQHF
. | TRBJ2-2 | TRBV28 | . | TGTGCCAGCAGTTTGGAGGCCACCGGGGAGCTGTTTTTT | CASSLEATGELFF
few | TRBJ2-1 | TRBV6-5 | . | TGTGCCAGCAGCGCTAGCTACTACAATGAGCAGTTCTTC | CASSASYYNEQFF
. | TRBJ1-5 | TRBV7-2 | . | TGTGCCAGCAGTTCGCGCTCAGGGAAGCCCCAGCATTTT | CASSSRSGKPQHF
. | TRBJ2-5 | TRBV4-3 | TRBD1 | TGCGCCAGCAGCCGAGGGGACAGGGATTTGGAGACCCAGTACTTC | CASSRGDRDLETQYF
. | TRBJ2-2 | TRBV6-6 | . | TGTGCCAGCAGTCACGCGGATTGGGCGGGGAGTACCGGGGAGCTGTTTTTT | CASSHADWAGSTGELFF
. | TRBJ1-1 | TRBV13 | . | TGTGCCAGCAGACCGCAGGGAGGAAACACTGAAGCTTTCTTT | CASRPQGGNTEAFF
. | TRBJ2-3 | TRBV7-6 | . | TGTGCCAGCAGCTTTTTAGGCGGAGCTAGCACAGATACGCAGTATTTT | CASSFLGGASTDTQYF
few | TRBJ1-2 | TRBV25-1 | TRBD1 | TGTGCCAGCAGGGACGACAGGGGCGCTAACTATGGCTACACCTTC | CASRDDRGANYGYTF
. | TRBJ1-1 | TRBV9 | . | TGTGCCAGCAGCGTAGCTGTAGGGGACACTGAAGCTTTCTTT | CASSVAVGDTEAFF
. | TRBJ1-1 | TRBV14 | . | TGTGCCAGCAGCCAAATTTGGGGCCCGAGCACTGGAGCTTTCTTT | CASSQIWGPSTGAFF
. | TRBJ1-1 | TRBV7-9 | . | TGTGCCAGCAACCCGCAACAGGGGAACACTGAAGCTTTCTTT | CASNPQQGNTEAFF
. | TRBJ1-1 | TRBV3-1/TRBV3-2 | . | TGTGCCAGCAGCCAAGACAGGGGCATCACTGAAGCTTTCTTT | CASSQDRGITEAFF
. | TRBJ1-3 | TRBV25-1 | . | TGTGCCAGCAGTGATGGCTTCCCAGGCAGATCTGGAAACACCATATATTTT | CASSDGFPGRSGNTIYF
. | TRBJ1-1 | TRBV9 | TRBD1 | TGTGCCAGCAGTCTGACAGGGGTCGACACTGAAGCTTTCTTT | CASSLTGVDTEAFF
few | TRBJ2-3 | TRBV29-1 | TRBD1 | TGCAGCGTACGGGACAGGAACACAGATACGCAGTATTTT | CSVRDRNTDTQYF
. | TRBJ2-5 | TRBV4-1 | TRBD2 | TGCGCCAGCAGCCAACGTAGCGGGCGTCAAGAGACCCAGTACTTC | CASSQRSGRQETQYF
. | TRBJ2-2 | TRBV7-7 | TRBD2 | TGTGCTAGCAGCGAGGGACTAGCTGAGAACACCGGGGAGCTGTTTTTT | CASSEGLAENTGELFF
once | TRBJ2-1 | TRBV5-4 | . | TGTGCCAGCAGCTTGGCTGGCGGGGCATACAATGAGCAGTTCTTC | CASSLAGGAYNEQFF
once | TRBJ1-2 | TRBV7-2 | . | TGTGCCAGCAGCTCTGCCGGGGGTTGGGGTCTGAGGAGAAACTATGGCTACACCTTC | CASSSAGGWGLRRNYGYTF
. | TRBJ2-2 | TRBV12-3/TRBV12-4 | . | TGTGCCAGCAGTTCACAGAACACCGGGGAGCTGTTTTTT | CASSSQNTGELFF
. | TRBJ1-5 | TRBV9 | . | TGTGCCAGCAGCCCCGGTGGACTTAGCAATCAGCCCCAGCATTTT | CASSPGGLSNQPQHF